These T cell receptor beta chains were read from a single sample in a study of blood T cell repertoires in COVID-19. Sequencing used immunoSEQ multiplex PCR; TCRdb keeps in-frame clones, though not all of them. The sample includes roughly 260,000 clones, approximately 89% of them seen just once. What was sequenced was peripheral blood. The receptors were gathered from a man aged 40-49 years who had recovered from COVID-19. The CDR3 runs from the conserved cysteine through the conserved F or W. D genes are given only for firm matches. Expanded clones are given a class, and other clones once, few, many or no size at all.

j_call clone_size v_call d_call cdr3_nt cdr3_aa
TRBJ1-5 NA TRBV20-1 NA TGCAGTGCTAGTAAAGGGGGTGCCGGACAGCCCCAGCATTTT CSASKGGAGQPQHF
TRBJ1-2 NA TRBV29-1 NA TGCAGCGCCCCGACGGGAAATTATGGCTACACCTTC CSAPTGNYGYTF
TRBJ2-1 NA TRBV14 NA TGTGCCAGCAGCACCAAACTCAACTTGAACAATGAGCAGTTCTTC CASSTKLNLNNEQFF
TRBJ1-6 NA TRBV5-1 TRBD1 TGCGCCAGCAGCTTGGCCGGGACAGATAATTCACCCCTCCACTTT CASSLAGTDNSPLHF
TRBJ1-2 NA TRBV9 NA TGTGCCAGCAGCCCGAGTGCCTGGGGGGGGCAGGTCTATGGCTACACCTTC CASSPSAWGGQVYGYTF
TRBJ1-1 NA TRBV3-1/TRBV3-2 NA TGTGCCAGCAGCCAAGATAACGTTAGGGGTTGGTTGTTAACTGAAGCTTTCTTT CASSQDNVRGWLLTEAFF
TRBJ2-7 NA TRBV6-2/TRBV6-3 NA TGTGCCAGCGGTTCGAGCTCCTACGAGCAGTACTTC CASGSSSYEQYF
TRBJ1-1 NA TRBV7-2 NA TGTGCCAGCAGCCAGCGGCGGGCCGAAGCTTTCTTT CASSQRRAEAFF
TRBJ2-4 NA TRBV5-4 TRBD2 TGTGCCAGCAGCTGGGCGGGAGTCAAAAACATTCAGTACTTC CASSWAGVKNIQYF
TRBJ2-7 NA TRBV30 NA TGTGCCTGGAGTGCGGGAAGGGGGGAGCAGTACTTC CAWSAGRGEQYF
TRBJ2-7 once TRBV7-2 TRBD2 TGTGCCAGCAGCTTAGTTACGGGAGGGCCACCGTCCGAGCAGTACTTC CASSLVTGGPPSEQYF
TRBJ2-7 NA TRBV6-5 TRBD2 TGTGCCAGCAGTTACCTAAGCGGGAGAACCTACGAGCAGTACTTC CASSYLSGRTYEQYF
TRBJ2-7 NA TRBV14 NA TGTGCCAGCAGCCAAGAGTTGCTCTCGAGGGAGCAGTACTTC CASSQELLSREQYF
TRBJ1-5 NA TRBV4-1 TRBD1 TGCGCCAGCAGCCAAGATTTGGGACAGGGATCGGGAAGCAATCAGCCCCAGCATTTT CASSQDLGQGSGSNQPQHF
TRBJ2-7 once TRBV15 NA TGTGCCACCAGCAGACTACAGAGCTCCTACGAGCAGTACTTC CATSRLQSSYEQYF
TRBJ2-5 NA TRBV7-2 TRBD2 TGTGCCAGCAGCTTAGCTGGCGGGGGGGCTGGAGAGACCCAGTACTTC CASSLAGGGAGETQYF
TRBJ2-7 NA TRBV4-2 TRBD2 TGTGCCAGCAGCCAAGAATTCAGGGGACTAGACGAGCAGTACTTC CASSQEFRGLDEQYF
TRBJ2-5 NA TRBV6-5 TRBD2 TGTGCCAGCACCAAGCGGGAGAAAGAGACCCAGTACTTC CASTKREKETQYF
TRBJ2-4 NA TRBV7-3 NA TGTGCCAGCAGCCCCCCAGGGGCGACTAGCTTCATTCAGTACTTC CASSPPGATSFIQYF
TRBJ2-3 NA TRBV19 TRBD1 TGTGCCAGTAGCCTTGGACAGGGGCCCACAGATACGCAGTATTTT CASSLGQGPTDTQYF
TRBJ2-7 few TRBV11-2 TRBD2 TGTGCCAGCAGCTTGGGTAGACTAGCGGGGGCGGGTGAGCAGTACTTC CASSLGRLAGAGEQYF
TRBJ2-5 NA TRBV5-3 NA TGTGCCAGAAGCGCCACCCGACGGGACTCGGGTCGGTACTTC CARSATRRDSGRYF
TRBJ1-3 few TRBV4-3 TRBD1 TGCGCCAGCAGCCACTCACTTTCGGGACAGGGTGAAAACACCATATATTTT CASSHSLSGQGENTIYF
TRBJ2-3 NA TRBV7-9 NA TGTGCCAGCAGCTGGGCAGGAGATACGCAGTATTTT CASSWAGDTQYF
TRBJ2-7 NA TRBV4-1 TRBD1 TGCGCCAGCAGCCAGCGCACAGGGGGTAGCTTTCGTCACGAGCAGTACTTC CASSQRTGGSFRHEQYF
TRBJ1-1 NA TRBV27 NA TGTGCCAGCAGTCAGGGAATGGGACTGAATAACACTGAAGCTTTCTTT CASSQGMGLNNTEAFF
TRBJ2-7 NA TRBV2 TRBD2 TGTGCCAGCAGTGGGACTAGCGGTTCCTACGAGCAGTACTTC CASSGTSGSYEQYF
TRBJ1-3 NA TRBV5-4 NA TGTGCCAGCAGCTTGGCACAAACTGGAAACACCATATATTTT CASSLAQTGNTIYF
TRBJ2-1 NA TRBV19 NA TGTGCCAGTAGTATCGGAGCCGCCTACAATGAGCAGTTCTTC CASSIGAAYNEQFF
TRBJ1-3 NA TRBV19 NA TGTGCCAGTCCCCGGGGGGGAAACACCATATATTTT CASPRGGNTIYF
TRBJ2-7 NA TRBV3-1/TRBV3-2 NA TGTGCCAGCAGCCAACTAGGGGACGAGCAGTACTTC CASSQLGDEQYF
TRBJ1-1 few TRBV6-5 NA TGTGCCAGCAGTTTTACAATCGAGGCTGAAGCTTTCTTT CASSFTIEAEAFF
TRBJ2-2 NA TRBV30 TRBD1 TGTGCCTGGAGCCGACAGGGGGAAAGCGGGGAGCTGTTTTTT CAWSRQGESGELFF
TRBJ2-7 NA TRBV9 TRBD1 TGTGCCAGCAGCGGGACTGGGACAGGGGGCTCCTACGAGCAGTACTTC CASSGTGTGGSYEQYF
TRBJ1-1 NA TRBV12-3/TRBV12-4 NA TGTGCCAGCAGTTCAGGGTTACTTACTGAAGCTTTCTTT CASSSGLLTEAFF
TRBJ2-3 NA TRBV5-1 TRBD2 TGCGCCAGCAGCTTTGGACTAGAGGGTTCAGATACGCAGTATTTT CASSFGLEGSDTQYF
TRBJ2-3 NA TRBV7-7 TRBD1 TGTGCCAGCAGCTTCGGGACAGGGGGCACAGATACGCAGTATTTT CASSFGTGGTDTQYF
TRBJ1-1 NA TRBV9 TRBD1 TGTGCCAGCAGCGCCTACCTAGGACAGGGGGGCGAAGCTTTCTTT CASSAYLGQGGEAFF
TRBJ2-1 NA TRBV13 TRBD2 TGTGCCAGCAGCAAAAGACTAGCGGCCGACAATGAGCAGTTCTTC CASSKRLAADNEQFF
TRBJ2-1 NA TRBV27 TRBD2 TGTGCCAGCAGTCAACTTAGCGGGGGGGCCTACAATGAGCAGTTCTTC CASSQLSGGAYNEQFF
TRBJ2-1 NA TRBV6-5 TRBD2 TGTGCCAGCAGTTACTCGGGACTAGCGGGCTACAATGAGCAGTTCTTC CASSYSGLAGYNEQFF
TRBJ1-6 NA TRBV11-2 NA TGTGCCAGCAGCTTAAGGCTAATCCCCGGGGGGGTGTCGGATTCACCCCTCCACTTT CASSLRLIPGGVSDSPLHF
TRBJ2-7 few TRBV5-4 TRBD1 TGTGCCAGCAGCTATCCCGGGACAGGGCACGGGTACGAGCAGTACTTC CASSYPGTGHGYEQYF
TRBJ2-1 NA TRBV19 TRBD2 TGTGCCAGTAGTTGGACTAGCTCCTACAATGAGCAGTTCTTC CASSWTSSYNEQFF
TRBJ2-7 NA TRBV7-8 NA TGTGCCAGCAGCTTAGCCACTACCGGGTACGAGCAGTACTTC CASSLATTGYEQYF
TRBJ2-5 NA TRBV3-1/TRBV3-2 TRBD2 TGTGCCAGCAGCCAAGATCATAGGTGGGCTAGCGGGGGTTTCAAAGAGACCCAGTACTTC CASSQDHRWASGGFKETQYF
TRBJ2-1 NA TRBV27 TRBD1 TGTGCCAGCAGTTCCCATCTCACAGGGGGCAATGAGCAGTTCTTC CASSSHLTGGNEQFF
TRBJ1-3 NA TRBV9 NA TGTGCCAGCAGCGTAGAGGGGTTCCCCACCCTTAGAAACACCATATATTTT CASSVEGFPTLRNTIYF
TRBJ2-6 NA TRBV24-1 NA TGTGCCACCAGTGATTCGGATAGCGGTCCTTTTGGGGCCAACGTCCTGACTTTC CATSDSDSGPFGANVLTF
TRBJ2-7 NA TRBV2 NA TGTGCCAGCAGTGATGGGTACGTGGGCTCCTCCTACGAGCAGTACTTC CASSDGYVGSSYEQYF
TRBJ2-1 NA TRBV7-9 TRBD1 TGTGCCAGCCGTTCGGGACAGGGCGGTGAGCAGTTCTTC CASRSGQGGEQFF
TRBJ2-3 NA TRBV4-3 TRBD2 TGCGCCAGCAGCTCAGGACTAGCGGGGAGATCAGATACGCAGTATTTT CASSSGLAGRSDTQYF
TRBJ1-5 few TRBV7-9 NA TGTGCCAGCAGCCCTTTTGGCAATCAGCCCCAGCATTTT CASSPFGNQPQHF
TRBJ1-2 NA TRBV27 TRBD1 TGTGCCAGCAGTCCGGCCGGGACAGCCCCGTATGGCTACACCTTC CASSPAGTAPYGYTF
TRBJ2-5 NA TRBV7-6 NA TGTGCCAGCCTTAAAGGGGTAGGGACTTTCCAAGAGACCCAGTACTTC CASLKGVGTFQETQYF
TRBJ1-2 NA TRBV6-1 NA TGTGCCAGCAGTGAAGCCCCGGGGCAGGGGCCTAACTATGGCTACACCTTC CASSEAPGQGPNYGYTF
TRBJ1-5 NA TRBV4-1 TRBD1 TGCGCCAGCAGCCAGAGGACAGGGATCGGTTACGATCAGCCCCAGCATTTT CASSQRTGIGYDQPQHF